This T cell receptor beta chain originates from a study of Graves' ophthalmopathy and Graves' hyperthyroidism (dated by TCRdb to about 2018). Background for the entire study: Peripheral blood was collected at initial diagnosis, prior to any treatment. TCR beta repertoire signatures were used to distinguish Graves' ophthalmopathy from Graves' hyperthyroidism and to predict progression to ophthalmopathy. An independent validation cohort comprised 18 hyperthyroidism patients and 15 to 17 patients who later progressed from hyperthyroidism to ophthalmopathy. In six or seven hyperthyroidism patients, the T-cell repertoires found in thyroid tissue were compared with those found in blood. To explore V-J signatures that separate ophthalmopathy from hyperthyroidism, a discovery set of approximately 100 patients was enrolled, consisting of under 50 with ophthalmopathy and around 57 with stable hyperthyroidism. Following sample collection, hyperthyroidism patients were given methimazole at a starting dose of 30 mg daily, and ophthalmopathy patients were given high-dose intravenous methylprednisolone. In total, some 130 blood samples were TCR-sequenced: approximately 42 ophthalmopathy, roughly 80 hyperthyroidism and some 17 hyperthyroidism-to-ophthalmopathy patients. The investigation overall reported the following: In cross-validation, the 13-signature model distinguished ophthalmopathy from stable hyperthyroidism with just over 85% sensitivity and around 81% specificity, and in the test set the corresponding values were roughly 80% and 76%. No statistical method was used to set the sample size in advance, and the investigators knew which group each participant was assigned to. In validation, the model predicted ophthalmopathy progression with about 64% sensitivity and roughly 78% specificity; some 13 predicted patients were CT-confirmed with GO in a median of roughly 6.8 months. Most of the expanded thyroid clonotypes with a frequency above 0.001 were also detected in blood, and it was suggested that the thyroid immune response may be reflected by blood repertoires.

For repertoire sequencing, TCR beta CDR3 regions were amplified from RNA transcripts. The first round was an RT-PCR using HTBI primers with the Qiagen OneStep RT-PCR kit, and this first round was followed by a second-round multiplex PCR, then size selection and purification. The libraries underwent paired-end sequencing with 100 bp reads on an Illumina HiSeq2000. The authors processed their data as follows. SOAPnuke was used to process the reads, removing any read that contained adapters or uncalled bases, had a mean Phred below 15, or lacked an exact match to the constant primer or identifier. COPE v1.2.5 was used to merge high-quality paired reads. Each unique nucleotide sequence was defined as a clonotype, and clonotypes were aligned to IMGT TRB V, D and J references with MiTCR v1.1. Only V-J combinations with frequency above 0.0001 were analysed, covering more than 99% of repertoires. For each V-J combination, a TCR clonal expansion and chaos score was defined as the ratio of F50 clonal expansion to chaos observed in the TCRdist matrix. Features were reduced by Welch's t-statistics and random forest to approximately 13 V-J combinations, which fed a naive Bayes classifier. Thyroid-blood repertoire similarity was quantified with the Morisita-Horn index. TCRdb cleaned the public reads at Q25 with fastp, built clones with MiXCR and kept in-frame beta chains. Entries that share a CDR3 protein sequence are merged under the most common genes and DNA. These V and J calls rely on TCRdb rather than the paper's analysis. Recorded for this sample are 600,000 to 950,000 distinct CDR3 sequences; roughly two fifths of them occurred a single time. In total, the top ten clones hold less than 55% of the sample.

The CDR3 covers 12 residues, taking in both the cysteine and the phenylalanine. The sequence is cut down to CDR3 DNA, 36 bases in frame from base 1. V is pared back by 6 bases and J by 8 bases, with 16 bases lying between the germline termini. CDR1 and CDR2, per the germline V gene (reference sequence), are DFQATT and SNEGSKA. Patients with ophthalmopathy had moderately to severely active disease, with a Clinical Activity Score of 3 or more, a NOSPECS grade of 4 or more, and a disease duration of less than 3 months. Anyone with other autoimmune diseases, uncontrolled infections, pregnancy or lactation was excluded from the study. Clinical symptoms, serum thyroxine, TRAb, thyroid ultrasound and orbital computed tomography were used for diagnosis. PBMCs were isolated from about 10 ml of fresh peripheral blood by Ficoll-Paque density gradient centrifugation. Trizol reagent was used to extract the total RNA, and its quality was then checked on an Agilent 2100 Bioanalyzer.

This clonotype was seen only a few times. Its specific antigen is unknown. No base qualities exist here, and no much larger clone lies one base off it. The TCR was taken from an adult man with Graves' ophthalmopathy. The chain employs TRBV20-1 and TRBJ1-2, with a tentative D gene TRBD1 over 6 matching bases. Sample: peripheral blood. The CDR3 has the sequence CSARGGALGYTF. The base sequence is TGCAGTGCCCGTGGGGGGGCATTAGGCTACACCTTC.